This entry lists 26 T cell receptor beta chains sequenced from one sample in a study of monozygotic twins with cystic fibrosis. The repertoire was sequenced with immunoSEQ multiplex PCR; TCRdb's copy has only in-frame clones and lacks some. The table shows around 27,000 clones, with roughly 96% occurring only once. Sequenced sample: blood. These receptors all stem from a girl aged 2-10 years with cystic fibrosis.

The chain carries TRBV18 and TRBJ1-5; 9 nucleotides line up with TRBD1. J was trimmed by 6 bases and V by 5 bases; bases with no gene match: 8. Germline-derived CDR1 and CDR2 are KGHSH and LQKENI. The CDR3 runs 15 residues. In DNA, the CDR3 is TGTGCCAGCTCAGACCGGGACAGGGTTGTTCAGCCCCAGCATTTT. Amino acids: CASSDRDRVVQPQHF.

The J gene is TRBJ2-7, the V gene TRBV4-2, with a weak D call TRBD2 (6 bases). V was trimmed by 2 bases and J by 5 bases, leaving 16 bases between them. Germline CDR1 is LGHNA and CDR2 is YNFKEQ. CDR3 size: 15 residues. This chain's CDR3 is CASSQTRLGFDEQYF. Written as DNA, the CDR3 is TGTGCCAGCAGCCAAACCCGACTAGGTTTTGACGAGCAGTACTTC.

V usage is TRBV28 and J usage is TRBJ2-1, with 11 positions matching TRBD2. V shed 5 bases, J shed 2 bases, and the junction held 5 bases outside the gene matches. Germline V lookup: CDR1 MDHEN, CDR2 SYDVKM. The CDR3 contains 16 residues. For the CDR3, the DNA is TGTGCCAGCAGTGAATCTAGCGGGAGGACCTACAATGAGCAGTTCTTC. Translating it yields CASSESSGRTYNEQFF.

The chain couples TRBV7-9 to TRBJ2-1; D is possibly TRBD1 (5 bases). V was shortened by 4 bases and J by 7 bases, with 14 bases between the two germline ends. Germline V gene sequence: CDR1 SEHNR, CDR2 FQNEAQ (reference sequence). The CDR3 consists of 14 residues. The DNA of the CDR3 is TGTGCCAGCAGCTCCCTACAGTACAGGAATGAGCAGTTCTTC. Protein product: CASSSLQYRNEQFF.

This clone was seen just once. The chain couples TRBV5-1 to TRBJ2-7; no reliable D call. The germline CDR1 and CDR2 sequences are SGHRS and YFSETQ. V lost 4 bases and J 0 bases, leaving 11 bases between the germline ends. The CDR3 spans 14 residues. Here the CDR3 DNA reads TGCGCCAGCAGCCCATCGGCCGCCTCCTACGAGCAGTACTTC. It yields the protein CASSPSAASYEQYF.

This chain links TRBV2 with TRBJ2-5, with 11 bases aligning to TRBD2. The junction had 14 bases not matched to a gene; V was cut back by 6 bases and J by 5 bases. Looked up from germline, CDR1 is SNHLY and CDR2 is FYNNEI. The CDR3 extends over 17 amino acids. CDR3 sequence (DNA): TGTGCCAGCAGCCCCGGGACTAGCGGCGGAGGGGTTGAGACCCAGTACTTC. Amino acids: CASSPGTSGGGVETQYF. Variable domain in full (rest from reference TRBV2 and TRBJ2-5): EPEVTQTPSHQVTQMGQEVILRCVPISNHLYFYWYRQILGQKVEFLVSFYNNEISEKSEIFDDQFSVERPDGSNFTLKIRSTKLEDSAMYFCASSPGTSGGGVETQYFGPGTRLLVL.

There are a few counts of this clone. This chain joins TRBV18 and TRBJ1-2, with D possibly matching TRBD1 (5 bases). The V and J ends lost 2 bases and 6 bases respectively, with 10 bases between them. This CDR3 has 13 amino acids. CDR1 is KGHSH and CDR2 is LQKENI in the germline V gene. The CDR3 here is CASSPSTVDGYTF. In nucleotides, the CDR3 is TGTGCCAGCTCACCATCGACAGTCGATGGCTACACCTTC.

This chain links TRBV12-2 with TRBJ2-7; no DNA check was done on the table's D call, TRBD1. TRBV12-2 is a pseudogene locus. The CDR3 loop spans 12 amino acids. CDR3 DNA: TGTGCAAGTCGCTTCGCCAGGGACGAGCAGTACTTC. Amino acid sequence: CASRFARDEQYF.

The gene calls are TRBV6-4 and TRBJ2-2, with D uncertain. In germline, CDR1 is MRHNA, CDR2 SNTAGT. This CDR3 is 14 amino acids long. Trimming removed 4 bases from V and 2 bases from J, with 8 bases in between. The CDR3 DNA follows: TGTGCCAGCAGTGGAGAATTAAACACCGGGGAGCTGTTTTTT. It specifies CASSGELNTGELFF.

The chain employs TRBV6-1 and TRBJ2-3; 9 bases match TRBD2. The germline V gene has CDR1 MNHNS and CDR2 SASEGT. The J segment lost 0 bases and the V segment lost 3 bases, leaving 7 bases of the junction unmatched. The CDR3 length is 17 residues. The CDR3 bases are TGTGCCAGCAGTGATGCGGGAGGGGCCTATAGCACAGATACGCAGTATTTT. Its protein is CASSDAGGAYSTDTQYF.

The chain links TRBV28 to TRBJ2-7, with TRBD2 identical over 8 bases. With V trimmed by 3 bases and J by 3 bases, 13 bases remained unmatched. Germline CDR1 MDHEN, CDR2 SYDVKM. This CDR3 region has 17 residues. CDR3 in amino acids: CASSLVAGPSLYYEQYF. The CDR3 DNA reads as TGTGCCAGCAGTTTGGTAGCGGGGCCTTCCTTGTACTACGAGCAGTACTTC. The variable domain in full, with the rest retrieved from reference TRBV28 and TRBJ2-7, is DVKVTQSSRYLVKRTGEKVFLECVQDMDHENMFWYRQDPGLGLRLIYFSYDVKMKEKGDIPEGYSVSREKKERFSLILESASTNQTSMYLCASSLVAGPSLYYEQYFGPGTRLTVT.

This clone was counted once. The rearrangement joins TRBV5-4 to TRBJ1-1, with TRBD1 matching 10 bases. After removal of 2 bases from V and 2 bases from J, the junction contained 6 bases not matched to a gene. Per germline, CDR1 SGHNT and CDR2 YYREEE (reference sequence). The CDR3 consists of 16 residues. CDR3 nucleotide sequence: TGTGCCAGCAGCTTCCCCCCGACAGGGGGCAACACTGAAGCTTTCTTT. Translated: CASSFPPTGGNTEAFF.

The CDR3 DNA is TGCGCCAGCAGCTTGGTATTGGGGCCCGGCTCTGGGGCCAACGTCCTGACTTTC. Amino acids: CASSLVLGPGSGANVLTF. The J gene is TRBJ2-6, the V gene TRBV5-1; a weak D match, TRBD1 (5 bases). The CDR3 consists of 18 residues. The germline V gene encodes CDR1 SGHRS and CDR2 YFSETQ. Trimming cost V 0 bases and J 0 bases, with 13 bases left between them. Full variable domain (outside the CDR3, taken from reference TRBV5-1 and TRBJ2-6): KAGVTQTPRYLIKTRGQQVTLSCSPISGHRSVSWYQQTPGQGLQFLFEYFSETQRNKGNFPGRFSGRQFSNSRSEMNVSTLELGDSALYLCASSLVLGPGSGANVLTFGAGSRLTVL.

The V gene is TRBV29-1, the J gene TRBJ2-1, with 11 positions matching TRBD2. This CDR3 region has 14 residues. V dropped 8 bases and J dropped 4; count of bases not matched to a gene: 7. Per germline, CDR1 SQVTM and CDR2 ANQGSEA. This CDR3 reads CSLTTSGAYNEQFF. CDR3 bases: TGCAGCCTTACGACTAGCGGGGCTTACAATGAGCAGTTCTTC.

J is TRBJ1-5 and V is TRBV28; D is unclear. The CDR3 loop spans 14 amino acids. V was shortened by 3 bases and J by 3 bases, with 9 bases between the two germline ends. Germline CDR1 and CDR2: MDHEN and SYDVKM. CDR3 bases: TGTGCCAGCAGTTTCGGCGGAAACAATCAGCCCCAGCATTTT. It translates to CASSFGGNNQPQHF.

V is TRBV18 and J is TRBJ2-7; D remains unclear. This CDR3 is 14 amino acids long. V lost 6 bases and J lost 1, with 13 bases in between. CDR1 and CDR2 (germline): KGHSH, LQKENI. The CDR3 coding sequence is TGTGCCAGCTCGGCTGGTTCCTCATCCTACGAGCAGTACTTC. It encodes CASSAGSSSYEQYF. The entire variable domain, with the rest obtained from reference TRBV18 and TRBJ2-7, is as follows: NAGVMQNPRHLVRRRGQEARLRCSPMKGHSHVYWYRQLPEEGLKFMVYLQKENIIDESGMPKERFSAEFPKEGPSILRIQQVVRGDSAAYFCASSAGSSSYEQYFGPGTRLTVT.

The chain couples TRBV13 to TRBJ2-3, with TRBD2 as a possible D gene (6 bases). V lost 4 bases, J lost 3 bases, and 14 bases lay in between. The germline CDR1 and CDR2 sequences are PRHDT and FYEKMQ (reference sequence). This CDR3 comprises 15 residues. CDR3: CASSSGGMQTDTQYF. CDR3 bases: TGTGCCAGCAGCTCCGGGGGAATGCAAACAGATACGCAGTATTTT. Together with reference TRBV13 and TRBJ2-3, the CDR3 gives the full variable domain: AAGVIQSPRHLIKEKRETATLKCYPIPRHDTVYWYQQGPGQDPQFLISFYEKMQSDKGSIPDRFSAQQFSDYHSELNMSSLELGDSALYFCASSSGGMQTDTQYFGPGTRLTVL.

V is TRBV7-2 and J is TRBJ2-7; no clear D gene. The ends were cut back, 0 bases at V and 3 bases at J, with 12 bases in the middle. This CDR3 is 15 amino acids long. CDR1 and CDR2 (germline): SGHTA, FQGNSA. CDR3 DNA sequence: TGTGCCAGCAGCTTAGCGTCTATGGTCGACTACGAGCAGTACTTC. Translating gives CASSLASMVDYEQYF.

This clone has only one observation. J is TRBJ2-3 and V is TRBV19; possibly TRBD1 for D (6 bases). V shed 6 bases and J shed 2 bases, with 12 bases lying between them. The CDR3 sequence is 14 residues long. From germline, CDR1 is LNHDA and CDR2 SQIVND (reference sequence). The CDR3 loop is CASSTGRLTDTQYF. In DNA, the CDR3 is TGTGCCAGTAGCACAGGGCGCCTCACAGATACGCAGTATTTT. The entire variable domain, with the rest obtained from reference TRBV19 and TRBJ2-3, is as follows: DGGITQSPKYLFRKEGQNVTLSCEQNLNHDAMYWYRQDPGQGLRLIYYSQIVNDFQKGDIAEGYSVSREKKESFPLTVTSAQKNPTAFYLCASSTGRLTDTQYFGPGTRLTVL.

The V and J genes are TRBV28 and TRBJ2-7; D is unclear. Trimming left V 5 bases short and J 3 bases short, with 14 bases between. The CDR3 consists of 14 residues. Germline loops: CDR1 MDHEN, CDR2 SYDVKM. In nucleotides, the CDR3 is TGTGCCAGCAGTCCCGTCGGAGCGTACTACGAGCAGTACTTC. Its protein is CASSPVGAYYEQYF. The whole variable domain, filled in from reference TRBV28 and TRBJ2-7, reads DVKVTQSSRYLVKRTGEKVFLECVQDMDHENMFWYRQDPGLGLRLIYFSYDVKMKEKGDIPEGYSVSREKKERFSLILESASTNQTSMYLCASSPVGAYYEQYFGPGTRLTVT.

The genes are TRBV2 and TRBJ2-7; 8 nucleotides agree with TRBD1. Germline V gene sequence: CDR1 SNHLY, CDR2 FYNNEI. The CDR3 is made up of 15 amino acids. The J segment lost 3 bases and the V segment lost 6 bases, leaving 10 bases of the junction unmatched. This CDR3 is CASRSVRGRNYEQYF. CDR3 coding DNA: TGTGCCAGCAGAAGCGTCAGGGGGCGAAACTACGAGCAGTACTTC.

V usage is TRBV5-6 and J usage is TRBJ2-3; TRBD1 matches 9 bases. Trimming cost V 5 bases and J 4 bases; bases outside gene matches: 5. CDR3 length equals 14 residues. Germline V gene sequence: CDR1 SGHDT, CDR2 YYEEEE. The CDR3 DNA sequence: TGTGCCAGCAGTTATACAGGGGGCCCAGATACGCAGTATTTT. Amino acids: CASSYTGGPDTQYF.

The J gene is TRBJ2-5, the V gene TRBV4-3; no clear D. V was shortened by 0 bases and J by 4 bases, with 9 bases between the two germline ends. CDR3 length: 14 residues. Germline V lookup: CDR1 LGHNA, CDR2 YSLEER. CDR3 region: CASSQESPGETQYF. In DNA form, the CDR3 reads TGCGCCAGCAGCCAAGAATCCCCAGGAGAGACCCAGTACTTC.

The V gene is TRBV11-2, the J gene TRBJ1-1, with D tentatively TRBD1 (5 bases). Germline V gives CDR1 SGHAT, CDR2 FQNNGV. The V and J ends lost 0 bases and 6 bases respectively, with 11 bases between them. The CDR3 extends over 14 amino acids. CDR3 sequence reads: CASSLENLGAEAFF. The DNA of the CDR3 is TGTGCCAGCAGCTTAGAAAATCTAGGGGCTGAAGCTTTCTTT.

This chain joins TRBV18 and TRBJ2-3; weak D call: TRBD1 (5 bases). Looked up from germline, CDR1 is KGHSH and CDR2 is LQKENI. V lost 3 bases to trimming and J lost 0 bases, with 10 bases between them. This CDR3 contains 15 residues. CDR3: CASSPDKASTDTQYF. The CDR3 nucleotides are TGTGCCAGCTCACCGGACAAAGCTAGCACAGATACGCAGTATTTT.

The V and J genes are TRBV11-2 and TRBJ1-1; tentative D call: TRBD1 (5 bases). Between the trimmed V and J ends, which lost 8 bases and 8 bases, there was a span of 12 bases. CDR3 length: 11 residues. Germline loops: CDR1 SGHAT, CDR2 FQNNGV. The DNA of the CDR3 is TGTGCCAGCTCTTCCCGGGACGAAGCTTTCTTT. It is translated as CASSSRDEAFF.